These 26 T cell receptor beta chains were all obtained from the same sample, sequenced in a study of glioma-infiltrating T cells after dendritic cell vaccination. This table comes from immunoSEQ multiplex PCR, and its TCRdb copy is limited to in-frame clones, with some not included. Found here are over 55,000 clones, about 86% of them singletons; the top ten hold roughly 8.2%. Sequencing used blood, obtained before dendritic cell vaccination. The receptors shown here come from a human donor with glioblastoma.

This chain links TRBV6-5 with TRBJ1-6; perhaps TRBD1 as D (5 bases). The V end lost 5 bases, the J end lost 6 bases, and 8 bases lay between the germline ends. Germline V CDR1 and CDR2: MNHEY, SVGAGI. There are 13 residues in the CDR3. In DNA, the CDR3 is TGTGCCAGCAGTGTACAGGCTAATTCACCCCTCCACTTT. Translation: CASSVQANSPLHF.

The V gene is TRBV5-1, the J gene TRBJ1-2, with 8 nucleotides matching TRBD1. Germline V lookup: CDR1 SGHRS, CDR2 YFSETQ. The trim removed 3 bases at V and 7 bases at J, leaving 5 bases unmatched. The CDR3 totals 13 residues. CDR3 sequence (DNA): TGCGCCAGCAGCTCTCAGGGGGCTTCTGGCTACACCTTC. This encodes CASSSQGASGYTF.

This rearrangement joins TRBV5-8 to TRBJ2-3; 10 bases align to TRBD2. Germline CDR1 SGHTS, CDR2 YDEGEE. The trim removed 0 bases at V and 3 bases at J, leaving 4 bases unmatched. This CDR3 comprises 16 residues. CDR3 nucleotides: TGTGCCAGCAGCTTGGGTGCTAGCGGGGGTACAGATACGCAGTATTTT. As protein: CASSLGASGGTDTQYF.

This clone was seen a single time. The genes are TRBV7-9 and TRBJ1-3, with a possible D match to TRBD1 (6 bases). The germline V gene has CDR1 SEHNR and CDR2 FQNEAQ (reference sequence). V lost 5 bases and J lost 6, with 14 bases in between. CDR3 length: 14 residues. Here the CDR3 reads CASSPGDTPNTIYF. The CDR3 DNA is TGTGCCAGCAGCCCAGGGGACACGCCAAACACCATATATTTT.

This chain uses TRBV6-6 with TRBJ1-5; TRBD1 matches 9 bases. V shed 6 bases, J shed 9 bases, and the junction held 9 bases outside the gene matches. Looked up from germline, CDR1 is MNHNY and CDR2 is SVGAGI (reference sequence). The CDR3 extends over 14 amino acids. As DNA, the CDR3 is TGTGCCAGCAGCCACGGACAGGGGCCAAGGCCCCAGCATTTT. It encodes CASSHGQGPRPQHF.

This chain links TRBV19 with TRBJ1-5, with TRBD1 identical over 9 bases. Germline CDR1 LNHDA, CDR2 SQIVND (reference sequence). With 5 bases clipped from V and 0 bases from J, the junction kept 8 bases outside the gene matches. The CDR3 runs to 17 residues. The CDR3 DNA reads as TGTGCCAGTAGTGAGGGACAGGGAGCCTATAGCAATCAGCCCCAGCATTTT. Its translation: CASSEGQGAYSNQPQHF.

This chain links TRBV29-1 with TRBJ1-1; maybe TRBD1 (6 bases). The CDR3 sequence is 12 residues long. V was shortened by 7 bases and J by 4 bases, with 13 bases between the two germline ends. Germline CDR1 and CDR2: SQVTM and ANQGSEA. The CDR3 nucleotides are TGCAGCGCCAGGGAAGGGGGCACTGAAGCTTTCTTT. Translated: CSAREGGTEAFF. The full variable domain, with the rest looked up from reference TRBV29-1 and TRBJ1-1, is SAVISQKPSRDICQRGTSLTIQCQVDSQVTMMFWYRQQPGQSLTLIATANQGSEATYESGFVIDKFPISRPNLTFSTLTVSNMSPEDSSIYLCSAREGGTEAFFGQGTRLTVV.

CDR3 coding DNA: TGTGCCAGCACTTTACAAGTCTCTGGAAACACCATATATTTT. Protein sequence: CASTLQVSGNTIYF. The chain employs TRBV2 and TRBJ1-3; D is ambiguous. The V end was cut by 7 bases, the J end by 0 bases, with 10 bases between. There are 14 residues in the CDR3. Per the germline V gene, CDR1 is SNHLY and CDR2 is FYNNEI.

On this clone itself: At one end the junction does not follow the germline gene, possibly because of a read error. This rearrangement joins TRBV2 to TRBJ2-1; 8 nucleotides agree with TRBD1. The germline V gene encodes CDR1 SNHLY and CDR2 FYNNEI. This CDR3 spans 14 amino acids. In DNA form, the CDR3 reads TGTGCCGGCAGTGCGGGACAGGCCTACAATGAGCAGTTCTTC. Its protein is CAGSAGQAYNEQFF. Looking up the rest from reference TRBV2 and TRBJ2-1 gives the full variable domain: EPEVTQTPSHQVTQMGQEVILRCVPISNHLYFYWYRQILGQKVEFLVSFYNNEISEKSEIFDDQFSVERPDGSNFTLKIRSTKLEDSAMYFCAGSAGQAYNEQFFGPGTRLTVL.

The V call is TRBV7-2, the J call TRBJ2-2, with TRBD2 as a possible D gene (5 bases). The V end lost 4 bases, the J end lost 7 bases, and 13 bases lay between the germline ends. This CDR3 is 14 amino acids long. Germline V lookup: CDR1 SGHTA, CDR2 FQGNSA. The CDR3 DNA follows: TGTGCCAGCAGCTGGGTAACGGGGAACGGGGAGCTGTTTTTT. Its protein is CASSWVTGNGELFF.

The chain joins TRBV6-1 to TRBJ2-7, with D perhaps TRBD2 (5 bases). CDR3 length: 13 residues. Trimming left V 8 bases short and J 3 bases short, with 14 bases between. Germline loops: CDR1 MNHNS, CDR2 SASEGT. CDR3 sequence: CASGETRDYEQYF. CDR3 DNA sequence: TGTGCCAGCGGGGAGACCCGGGACTACGAGCAGTACTTC.

The rearrangement joins TRBV19 to TRBJ1-1; the match to TRBD1 covers 8 bases. This CDR3 has 13 residues. Germline-derived CDR1 and CDR2 are LNHDA and SQIVND (reference sequence). V gave up 8 bases and J gave up 5 bases; unmatched junction bases: 7. CDR3 amino acids: CASRAGGRTEAFF. CDR3 DNA: TGTGCCAGTCGGGCAGGGGGCAGGACTGAAGCTTTCTTT.

The chain employs TRBV5-1 and TRBJ2-5; TRBD1 agrees at 7 bases. V shed 0 bases and J 0 bases; nucleotides not matched to a gene: 8. Germline values: CDR1 SGHRS, CDR2 YFSETQ. The CDR3 totals 17 residues. CDR3 amino acids: CASSLGLRDSYQETQYF. CDR3 in DNA: TGCGCCAGCAGCTTGGGACTCCGGGACAGCTACCAAGAGACCCAGTACTTC.

The rearrangement joins TRBV7-2 to TRBJ2-2, with D tentatively TRBD1 (5 bases). The CDR3 covers 17 residues. V was shortened by 5 bases and J by 2 bases, with 18 bases between the two germline ends. The germline V gene has CDR1 SGHTA and CDR2 FQGNSA. DNA for the CDR3: TGTGCCAGCAGCCCACCTCTAGGCAGGGCCAACACCGGGGAGCTGTTTTTT. The encoded protein is CASSPPLGRANTGELFF.

Note on this clone: Other DNA sequences within the sample encode an identical CDR3. This chain connects TRBV18 to TRBJ1-5; 7 bases map to TRBD1. Looked up from germline, CDR1 is KGHSH and CDR2 is LQKENI. After removal of 2 bases from V and 0 bases from J, the junction contained 4 bases not matched to a gene. The CDR3 runs to 16 residues. The CDR3 DNA reads TGTGCCAGCTCACCAGACAGGGCGGATAGCAATCAGCCCCAGCATTTT. Its translation is CASSPDRADSNQPQHF.

The chain carries TRBV7-2 and TRBJ2-3; 9 bases are shared with TRBD1. The CDR3 has 15 amino acids. The trim removed 3 bases at V and 7 bases at J, leaving 8 bases unmatched. In germline, CDR1 is SGHTA, CDR2 FQGNSA. The CDR3 region is CASSFTGTGMNTQYF. CDR3 nucleotide sequence: TGTGCCAGCAGCTTTACCGGGACAGGGATGAATACGCAGTATTTT.

The chain joins TRBV6-1 to TRBJ2-2, with D possibly being TRBD1 (7 bases). Germline values: CDR1 MNHNS, CDR2 SASEGT. The ends were cut back, 2 bases at V and 6 bases at J, with 13 bases in the middle. The CDR3 has 15 residues. The CDR3 DNA sequence: TGTGCCAGCAGTGAACAGGCAGGGGGGCCCGGGGAGCTGTTTTTT. The encoded protein is CASSEQAGGPGELFF.

V and J are TRBV7-2 and TRBJ2-3; 8 bases match TRBD2. This CDR3 has 16 residues. Germline V gene sequence: CDR1 SGHTA, CDR2 FQGNSA. Trimming removed 5 bases from V and 1 base from J; junction bases left unmatched: 8. CDR3 DNA sequence: TGTGCCAGCAGCCTCACCCCCGGGGGGGGCACAGATACGCAGTATTTT. It codes for CASSLTPGGGTDTQYF.

This chain connects TRBV19 to TRBJ1-1; 7 positions match TRBD1. CDR3 size: 14 residues. Germline V CDR1 and CDR2: LNHDA, SQIVND (reference sequence). With V trimmed by 5 bases and J by 2 bases, 5 bases remained unmatched. CDR3 nucleotide sequence: TGTGCCAGTAGTCCGGGACAGCAAAACACTGAAGCTTTCTTT. Residues: CASSPGQQNTEAFF.

The chain uses TRBV4-2 and TRBJ1-5; no firm D call. The V end lost 1 base, the J end lost 7 bases, and 8 bases lay between the germline ends. Germline V lookup: CDR1 LGHNA, CDR2 YNFKEQ. CDR3 length: 13 residues. CDR3 in amino acids: CASSQVSLQPQHF. In DNA form, the CDR3 reads TGTGCCAGCAGCCAAGTGAGTCTCCAGCCCCAGCATTTT.

The chain recombines TRBV2 with TRBJ1-2; D not certain. From germline, CDR1 is SNHLY and CDR2 FYNNEI. V lost 3 bases, J lost 2 bases, and 10 bases lay in between. The CDR3 has 14 amino acids. CDR3: CASSDDVQNYGYTF. In DNA form, the CDR3 reads TGTGCCAGCAGTGACGACGTACAGAACTATGGCTACACCTTC.

This clone occurred once. J is TRBJ1-2 and V is TRBV18; tentatively, D is TRBD1 (5 bases). V shed 1 base and J shed 4 bases, with 10 bases lying between them. CDR3 length: 14 residues. Germline CDR1 and CDR2: KGHSH and LQKENI. DNA of the CDR3: TGTGCCAGCTCACCACGCAGGGAAACCTATGGCTACACCTTC. Protein product: CASSPRRETYGYTF.

This chain connects TRBV18 to TRBJ2-7; TRBD1 is a possible D gene (6 bases). The CDR3 is 15 amino acids. Germline CDR1 reads KGHSH; CDR2 reads LQKENI. Trimming stripped 3 bases from V and 4 bases from J, with 16 bases between. CDR3 amino acids: CASSPTDSLGYEQYF. The CDR3 bases are TGTGCCAGCTCACCTACGGACAGTTTAGGATACGAGCAGTACTTC.

The chain links TRBV27 to TRBJ1-4; D unclear. The CDR3 contains 13 residues. Trimming removed 7 bases from V and 8 bases from J, with 14 bases in between. CDR1 is MNHEY and CDR2 is SMNVEV in the germline V gene (reference sequence). The CDR3 DNA reads as TGTGCCAGCACCCCTACCCGAGGGGAAAAACTGTTTTTT. Translated, it gives CASTPTRGEKLFF.

This chain connects TRBV11-2 to TRBJ2-3; perhaps TRBD2 as D (5 bases). Trimming cost V 5 bases and J 5 bases, with 17 bases left between them. Per germline, CDR1 SGHAT and CDR2 FQNNGV. This CDR3 is 15 amino acids long. The CDR3 coding sequence is TGTGCCAGCAGCCCCGTCTCGAGGGCGGGAGATACGCAGTATTTT. It encodes CASSPVSRAGDTQYF.

V usage is TRBV7-2 and J usage is TRBJ1-1; D uncertain. The V gene lost 5 bases and the J gene lost 0 bases, with 10 bases spanning the gap. CDR3 length: 14 residues. Germline lookup yields CDR1 SGHTA and CDR2 FQGNSA. The CDR3 protein is CASSPELVNTEAFF. The CDR3 coding sequence is TGTGCCAGCAGCCCCGAATTAGTGAACACTGAAGCTTTCTTT.